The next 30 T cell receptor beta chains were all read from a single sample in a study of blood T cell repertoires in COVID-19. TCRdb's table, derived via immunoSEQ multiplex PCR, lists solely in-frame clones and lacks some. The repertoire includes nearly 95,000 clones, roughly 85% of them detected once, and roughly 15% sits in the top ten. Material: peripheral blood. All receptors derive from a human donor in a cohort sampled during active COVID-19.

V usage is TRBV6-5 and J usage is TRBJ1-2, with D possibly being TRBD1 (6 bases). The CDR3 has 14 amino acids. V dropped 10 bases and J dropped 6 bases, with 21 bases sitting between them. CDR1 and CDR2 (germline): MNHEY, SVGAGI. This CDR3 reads CATRGTGMMHGYTF. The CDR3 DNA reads TGTGCCACCAGGGGTACAGGGATGATGCATGGCTACACCTTC.

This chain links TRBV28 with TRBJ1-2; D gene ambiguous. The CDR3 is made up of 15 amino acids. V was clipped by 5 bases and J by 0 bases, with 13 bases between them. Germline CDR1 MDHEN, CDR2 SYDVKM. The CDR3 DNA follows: TGTGCCAGCAGTCCCGCGCTCGGAGCTAACTATGGCTACACCTTC. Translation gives CASSPALGANYGYTF.

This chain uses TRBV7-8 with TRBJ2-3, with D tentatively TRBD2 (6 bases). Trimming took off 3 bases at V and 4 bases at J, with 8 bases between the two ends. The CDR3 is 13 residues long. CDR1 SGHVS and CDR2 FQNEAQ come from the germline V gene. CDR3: CASSLGRPDTQYF. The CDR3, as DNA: TGTGCCAGCAGCTTGGGGAGGCCAGATACGCAGTATTTT.

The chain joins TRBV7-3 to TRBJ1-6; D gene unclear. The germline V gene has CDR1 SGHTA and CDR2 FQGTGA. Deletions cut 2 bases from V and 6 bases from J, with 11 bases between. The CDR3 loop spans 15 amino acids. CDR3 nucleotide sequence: TGTGCCAGCAGCTTACCTCAGGTAACTAATTCACCCCTCCACTTT. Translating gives CASSLPQVTNSPLHF.

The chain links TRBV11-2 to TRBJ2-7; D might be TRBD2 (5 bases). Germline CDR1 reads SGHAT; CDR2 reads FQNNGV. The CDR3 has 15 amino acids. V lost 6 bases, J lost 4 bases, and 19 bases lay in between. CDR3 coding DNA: TGTGCCAGCAGTCGACTGGAGGTTGGGGTATACGAGCAGTACTTC. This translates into CASSRLEVGVYEQYF.

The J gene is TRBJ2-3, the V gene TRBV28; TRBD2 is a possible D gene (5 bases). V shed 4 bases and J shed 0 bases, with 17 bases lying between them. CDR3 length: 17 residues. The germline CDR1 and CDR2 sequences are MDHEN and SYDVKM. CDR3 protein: CASSSSGEIASTDTQYF. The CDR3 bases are TGTGCCAGCAGTTCCTCCGGGGAGATCGCTAGCACAGATACGCAGTATTTT.

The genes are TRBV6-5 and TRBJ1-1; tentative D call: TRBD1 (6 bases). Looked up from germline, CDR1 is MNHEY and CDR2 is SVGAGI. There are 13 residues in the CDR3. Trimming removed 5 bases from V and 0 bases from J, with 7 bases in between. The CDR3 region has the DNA TGTGCCAGCAGTCGGACAGTGAACACTGAAGCTTTCTTT. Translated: CASSRTVNTEAFF.

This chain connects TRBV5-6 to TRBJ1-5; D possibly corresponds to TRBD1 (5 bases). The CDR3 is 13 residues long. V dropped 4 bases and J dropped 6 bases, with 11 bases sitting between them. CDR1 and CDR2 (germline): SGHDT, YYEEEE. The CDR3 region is CASSILGGQPQHF. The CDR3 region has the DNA TGTGCCAGCAGCATCCTGGGGGGTCAGCCCCAGCATTTT.

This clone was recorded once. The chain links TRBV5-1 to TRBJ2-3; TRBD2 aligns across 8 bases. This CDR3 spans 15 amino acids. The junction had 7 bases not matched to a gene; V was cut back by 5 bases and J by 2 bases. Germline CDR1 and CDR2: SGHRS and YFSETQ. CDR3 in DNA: TGCGCCAGCAGACCCAGCGGGGGCCCCACAGATACGCAGTATTTT. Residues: CASRPSGGPTDTQYF.

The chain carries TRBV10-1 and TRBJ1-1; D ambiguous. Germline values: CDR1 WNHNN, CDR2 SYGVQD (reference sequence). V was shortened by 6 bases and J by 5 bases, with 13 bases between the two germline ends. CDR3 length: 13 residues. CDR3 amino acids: CASSPSGGTEAFF. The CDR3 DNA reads TGCGCCAGCAGCCCCTCTGGCGGGACTGAAGCTTTCTTT.

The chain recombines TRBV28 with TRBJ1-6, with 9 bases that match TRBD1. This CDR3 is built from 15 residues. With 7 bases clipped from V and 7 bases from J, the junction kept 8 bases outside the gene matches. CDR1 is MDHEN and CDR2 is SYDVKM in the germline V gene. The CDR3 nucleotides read TGTGCCAGCACCATCCGGGACAGGGCAAATTCACCCCTCCACTTT. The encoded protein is CASTIRDRANSPLHF.

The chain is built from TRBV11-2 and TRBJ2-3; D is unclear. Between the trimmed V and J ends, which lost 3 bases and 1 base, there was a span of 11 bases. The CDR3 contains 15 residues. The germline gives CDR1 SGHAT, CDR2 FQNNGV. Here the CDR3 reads CASSFLALRTDTQYF. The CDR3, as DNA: TGTGCCAGCAGCTTTTTAGCACTTCGCACAGATACGCAGTATTTT.

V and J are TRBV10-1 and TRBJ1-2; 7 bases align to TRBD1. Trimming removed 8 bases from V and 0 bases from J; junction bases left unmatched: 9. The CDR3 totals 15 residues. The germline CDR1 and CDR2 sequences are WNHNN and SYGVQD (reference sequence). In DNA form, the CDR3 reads TGCGCCAGCCCCAGGGGGACACCCCCTAACTATGGCTACACCTTC. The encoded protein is CASPRGTPPNYGYTF.

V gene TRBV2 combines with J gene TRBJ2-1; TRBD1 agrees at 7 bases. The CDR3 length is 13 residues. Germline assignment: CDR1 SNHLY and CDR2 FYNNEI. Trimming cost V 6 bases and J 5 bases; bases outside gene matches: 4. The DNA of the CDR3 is TGTGCCAGCAGGAGGGACAGCGACAATGAGCAGTTCTTC. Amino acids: CASRRDSDNEQFF.

The CDR3 DNA reads as TGCGCCAGCAGTGAGTCACCGGTTTATGGCTACACCTTC. This sequence encodes CASSESPVYGYTF. The chain has TRBV10-2 and TRBJ1-2; D unclear. The CDR3 runs 13 residues. Germline V gene sequence: CDR1 WSHSY, CDR2 SAAADI. V gave up 0 bases and J gave up 5 bases, with 7 bases separating them.

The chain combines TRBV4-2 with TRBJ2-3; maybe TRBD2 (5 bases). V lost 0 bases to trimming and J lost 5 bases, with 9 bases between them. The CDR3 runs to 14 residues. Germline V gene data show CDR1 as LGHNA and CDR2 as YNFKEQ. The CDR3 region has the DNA TGTGCCAGCAGCCAAGAAAGAGGAGGAGATACGCAGTATTTT. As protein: CASSQERGGDTQYF.

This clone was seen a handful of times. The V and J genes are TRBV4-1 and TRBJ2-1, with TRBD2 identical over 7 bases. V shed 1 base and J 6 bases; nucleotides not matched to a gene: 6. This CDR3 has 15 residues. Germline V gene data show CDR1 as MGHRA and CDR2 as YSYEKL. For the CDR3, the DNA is TGCGCCAGCAGCCAAGTAAGCGGGGATACCAATGAGCAGTTCTTC. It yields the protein CASSQVSGDTNEQFF.

The CDR3 DNA follows: TGTGCCAGTAGTTGGTCAGGGGGCAGGGGGGAGACCCAGTACTTC. It encodes CASSWSGGRGETQYF. The chain has TRBV19 and TRBJ2-5, with 8 bases lining up with TRBD1. The CDR3 totals 15 residues. The trim removed 5 bases at V and 5 bases at J, leaving 10 bases unmatched. Germline assignment: CDR1 LNHDA and CDR2 SQIVND (reference sequence). Complete variable domain (other parts from reference TRBV19 and TRBJ2-5): DGGITQSPKYLFRKEGQNVTLSCEQNLNHDAMYWYRQDPGQGLRLIYYSQIVNDFQKGDIAEGYSVSREKKESFPLTVTSAQKNPTAFYLCASSWSGGRGETQYFGPGTRLLVL.

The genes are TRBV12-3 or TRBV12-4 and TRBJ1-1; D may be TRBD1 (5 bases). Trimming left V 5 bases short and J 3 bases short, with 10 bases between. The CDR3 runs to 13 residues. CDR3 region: CASSRQIYTEAFF. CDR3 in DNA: TGTGCCAGCAGTCGACAGATATACACTGAAGCTTTCTTT.

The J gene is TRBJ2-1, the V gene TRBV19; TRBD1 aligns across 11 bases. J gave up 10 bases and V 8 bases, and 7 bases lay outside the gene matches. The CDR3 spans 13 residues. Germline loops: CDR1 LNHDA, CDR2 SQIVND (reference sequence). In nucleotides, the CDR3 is TGTGCCAGTGGGACAGGGGGAACGGGGGAGCAGTTCTTC. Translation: CASGTGGTGEQFF. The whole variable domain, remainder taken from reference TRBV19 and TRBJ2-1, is DGGITQSPKYLFRKEGQNVTLSCEQNLNHDAMYWYRQDPGQGLRLIYYSQIVNDFQKGDIAEGYSVSREKKESFPLTVTSAQKNPTAFYLCASGTGGTGEQFFGPGTRLTVL.

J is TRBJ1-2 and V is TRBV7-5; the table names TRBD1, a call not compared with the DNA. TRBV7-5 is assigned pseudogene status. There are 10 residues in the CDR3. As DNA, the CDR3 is TGTGCCAGTCGAAGGGGCGGCTACACCTTC. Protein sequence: CASRRGGYTF.

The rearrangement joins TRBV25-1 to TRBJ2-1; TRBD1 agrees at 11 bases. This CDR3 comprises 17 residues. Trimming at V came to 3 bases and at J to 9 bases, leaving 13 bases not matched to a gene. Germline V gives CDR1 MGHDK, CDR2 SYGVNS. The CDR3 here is CASSESRPGQGVSEQFF. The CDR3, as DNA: TGTGCCAGCAGTGAGTCGCGCCCGGGACAGGGGGTCAGTGAGCAGTTCTTC.

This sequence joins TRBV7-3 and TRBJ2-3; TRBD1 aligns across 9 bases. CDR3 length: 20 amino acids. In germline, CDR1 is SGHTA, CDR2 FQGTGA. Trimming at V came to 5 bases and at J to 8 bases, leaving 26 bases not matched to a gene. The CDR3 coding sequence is TGTGCCAGCAGCCACACAACCCCCAAGCCGAACAGGGGGCCGGGGAGTACGCAGTATTTT. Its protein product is CASSHTTPKPNRGPGSTQYF.

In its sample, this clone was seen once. This chain's CDR3 is CAWMRAGGYAFF. The CDR3 nucleotides read TGTGCCTGGATGAGGGCGGGGGGGTACGCTTTCTTT. This chain links TRBV30 with TRBJ1-1; a possible D gene is TRBD1 (5 bases). The CDR3 runs to 12 residues. Trimming removed 4 bases from V and 11 bases from J, with 17 bases in between. CDR1 and CDR2 from the germline V gene are GTSNPN and SVGIG (reference sequence). The whole variable domain, filled in from reference TRBV30 and TRBJ1-1, reads SQTIHQWPATLVQPVGSPLSLECTVEGTSNPNLYWYRQAAGRGLQLLFYSVGIGQISSEVPQNLSASRPQDRQFILSSKKLLLSDSGFYLCAWMRAGGYAFFGQGTRLTVV.

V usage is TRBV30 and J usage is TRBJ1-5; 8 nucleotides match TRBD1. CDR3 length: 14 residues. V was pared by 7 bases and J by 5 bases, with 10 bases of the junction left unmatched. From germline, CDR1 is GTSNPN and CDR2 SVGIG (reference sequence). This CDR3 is CASRGDRRDQPQHF. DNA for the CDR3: TGTGCCTCCCGAGGGGACAGGCGGGATCAGCCCCAGCATTTT.

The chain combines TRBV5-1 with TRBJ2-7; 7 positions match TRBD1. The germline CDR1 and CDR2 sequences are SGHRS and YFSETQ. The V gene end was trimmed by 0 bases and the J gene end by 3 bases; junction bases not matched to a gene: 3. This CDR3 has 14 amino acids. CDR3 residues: CASSLGGGVYEQYF. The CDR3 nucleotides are TGCGCCAGCAGCTTGGGAGGGGGCGTCTACGAGCAGTACTTC.

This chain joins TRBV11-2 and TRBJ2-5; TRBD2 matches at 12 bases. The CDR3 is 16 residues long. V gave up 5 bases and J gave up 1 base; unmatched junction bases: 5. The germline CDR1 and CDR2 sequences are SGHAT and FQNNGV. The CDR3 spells CASSGRLAGAQETQYF. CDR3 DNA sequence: TGTGCCAGCAGCGGTCGACTAGCGGGGGCCCAAGAGACCCAGTACTTC.

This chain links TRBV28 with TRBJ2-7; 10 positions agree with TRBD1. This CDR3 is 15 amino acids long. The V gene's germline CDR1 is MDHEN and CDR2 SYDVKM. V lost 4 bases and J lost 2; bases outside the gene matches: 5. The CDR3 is CASSSPGQGTYEQYF. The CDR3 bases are TGTGCCAGCAGTTCCCCGGGACAGGGGACCTACGAGCAGTACTTC. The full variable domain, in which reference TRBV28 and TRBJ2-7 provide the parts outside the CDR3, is DVKVTQSSRYLVKRTGEKVFLECVQDMDHENMFWYRQDPGLGLRLIYFSYDVKMKEKGDIPEGYSVSREKKERFSLILESASTNQTSMYLCASSSPGQGTYEQYFGPGTRLTVT.

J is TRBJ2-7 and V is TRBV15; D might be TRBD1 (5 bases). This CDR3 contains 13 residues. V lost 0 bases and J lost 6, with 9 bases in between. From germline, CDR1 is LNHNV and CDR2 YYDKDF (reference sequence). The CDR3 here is CATSRDYRSEQYF. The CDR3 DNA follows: TGTGCCACCAGCAGAGATTACAGGTCCGAGCAGTACTTC. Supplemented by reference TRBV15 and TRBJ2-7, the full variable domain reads DAMVIQNPRYQVTQFGKPVTLSCSQTLNHNVMYWYQQKSSQAPKLLFHYYDKDFNNEADTPDNFQSRRPNTSFCFLDIRSPGLGDTAMYLCATSRDYRSEQYFGPGTRLTVT.

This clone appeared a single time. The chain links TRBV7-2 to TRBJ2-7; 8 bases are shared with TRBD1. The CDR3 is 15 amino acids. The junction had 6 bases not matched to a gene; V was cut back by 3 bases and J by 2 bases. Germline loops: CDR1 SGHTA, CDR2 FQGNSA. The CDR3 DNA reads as TGTGCCAGCAGCTTGGGAAGGACAGGGACCTACGAGCAGTACTTC. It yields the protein CASSLGRTGTYEQYF.